A selection of T cell receptor beta chains follows, all from one sample in a study of T cells in tuberculosis. Generated by immunoSEQ multiplex PCR, the TCRdb table keeps only in-frame clones and is missing some. The sample records nearly 60,000 clones, nearly 90% being singletons. Sequenced input: CD1b-GMM tetramer-negative cells sorted from PBMCs. The receptors shown here come from an adult woman with latent tuberculosis. Both conserved end residues are part of each CDR3. The D gene is left open where the match is weak.

D gene	J gene	V gene	CDR3 protein	CDR3 DNA
TRBD1	TRBJ2-1	TRBV2	CASSEGQGARNEQFF	TGTGCCAGCAGTGAGGGACAGGGGGCTAGGAATGAGCAGTTCTTC
NA	TRBJ1-2	TRBV11-2	CASSFVSNYGYTF	TGTGCCAGCAGCTTCGTCAGTAACTATGGCTACACCTTC
TRBD1	TRBJ2-7	TRBV7-2	CASSFATGAQYEQYF	TGTGCCAGCAGCTTTGCGACAGGGGCCCAATACGAGCAGTACTTC
TRBD1	TRBJ2-2	TRBV4-3	CASSQDISGGTGELFF	TGCGCCAGCAGCCAAGATATTTCAGGGGGCACCGGGGAGCTGTTTTTT
NA	TRBJ1-5	TRBV27	CASSLRRGGGQPQHF	TGTGCCAGCAGTTTAAGGCGGGGGGGTGGCCAGCCCCAGCATTTT
NA	TRBJ1-1	TRBV7-3	CASSLSGEDTEAFF	TGTGCCAGCAGCTTATCCGGGGAGGACACTGAAGCTTTCTTT
TRBD2	TRBJ2-3	TRBV5-8	CASSLSGGSTGTQYF	TGTGCCAGCAGCTTGTCGGGAGGGAGCACCGGTACGCAGTATTTT
TRBD1	TRBJ1-2	TRBV14	CASSPTGYHGYTF	TGTGCCAGCAGTCCGACAGGGTATCACGGCTACACCTTC
NA	TRBJ1-3	TRBV21-1	CASRREVATHARNTIYF	TGTGCCAGCAGAAGAGAAGTAGCTACACACGCACGAAACACCATATATTTT
TRBD1	TRBJ2-2	TRBV6-1	CASSELVGQGTGELFF	TGTGCCAGCAGTGAATTGGTGGGACAGGGCACCGGGGAGCTGTTTTTT
NA	TRBJ2-2	TRBV28	CASRTLGELFF	TGTGCCAGTCGGACACTCGGGGAGCTGTTTTTT
NA	TRBJ1-2	TRBV5-6	CASSGRSQGYGYTF	TGTGCCAGCAGCGGGCGATCCCAGGGCTATGGCTACACCTTC
NA	TRBJ1-4	TRBV7-2	CASSSNRVATNEKLFF	TGTGCCAGCAGCTCCAACAGGGTTGCAACTAATGAAAAACTGTTTTTT
TRBD2	TRBJ2-5	TRBV11-3	CASSLKGLAGGETQYF	TGTGCCAGCAGCTTAAAAGGACTAGCGGGAGGGGAGACCCAGTACTTC
NA	TRBJ2-1	TRBV4-3	CASSQDPGAYNEQFF	TGCGCCAGCAGCCAAGATCCGGGGGCCTACAATGAGCAGTTCTTC
NA	TRBJ2-7	TRBV7-2	CASSFNPVSEQYF	TGTGCCAGCAGCTTTAACCCGGTTTCCGAGCAGTACTTC
TRBD2	TRBJ2-3	TRBV11-2	CASSPPAGSSTDTQYF	TGTGCCAGCAGCCCACCAGCGGGGTCTAGCACAGATACGCAGTATTTT
TRBD1	TRBJ1-6	TRBV19	CASSDRDNSPLHF	TGTGCCAGTAGTGACAGGGATAATTCACCCCTCCACTTT
NA	TRBJ1-2	TRBV28	CASSLEGAPYGYTF	TGTGCCAGCAGTTTAGAAGGGGCACCGTATGGCTACACCTTC